This T cell receptor beta chain was recorded in a study of blood T cell repertoires in COVID-19. The CDR3 is made up of 13 amino acids. The ends were cut back, 3 bases at V and 8 bases at J, with 12 bases in the middle. Germline values: CDR1 SGDLS, CDR2 YYNGEE. Methods used by the authors: Reference gene primers were amplified, and this amplification served to estimate nucleated cell counts. Assay used: immunoSEQ multiplex PCR; TCRdb lists only in-frame clones, some missing. That table gives V, J and clone size, and the DNA gave D and trimming. The data show 200,000 to 300,000 clones, 70% to 90% seen once.

The receptor's source is a woman aged 30 to 39 with acute or convalescent COVID-19. V usage is TRBV9 and J usage is TRBJ1-3; no firm D call. The sequencing sample was made of peripheral blood. CDR3 residues: CASSAGGLDTIYF. The CDR3 bases are TGTGCCAGCAGCGCGGGAGGGTTGGACACCATATATTTT.